These 22 T cell receptor beta chains originate from one sample sequenced in a study of cytomegalovirus exposure and HLA in healthy donors. Vbeta (60) and Jbeta (13) primers were used in the PCR. Produced via immunoSEQ multiplex PCR; TCRdb's table is partial and in-frame only. In the table there are around 190,000 clones, approximately 78% of which are singletons. Sequencing input: PBMCs. These receptors came from a young woman in good health and CMV-seropositive.

This clone was picked up a small number of times. The genes are TRBV11-1 and TRBJ1-4; TRBD1 might be the D (5 bases). Germline CDR1 is SGHAT and CDR2 is FQDESV (reference sequence). V lost 5 bases to trimming and J lost 7 bases, with 17 bases between them. The length of the CDR3 is 15 residues. CDR3 sequence: CASSRRDGSSEKLFF. Written as DNA, the CDR3 is TGTGCCAGCAGCAGGCGGGACGGCTCCAGTGAAAAACTGTTTTTT.

This clone has a handful of counts. The chain has TRBV4-3 and TRBJ1-2, with TRBD1 matching over 8 bases. V was clipped by 0 bases and J by 8 bases; unmatched bases: 5. Germline V gene lookup returns CDR1 LGHNA and CDR2 YSLEER. The CDR3 consists of 14 residues. This CDR3 reads CASSQDRTGRGYTF. The CDR3 coding sequence is TGCGCCAGCAGCCAAGACCGGACAGGGCGAGGCTACACCTTC.

This sequence joins TRBV10-3 and TRBJ1-2; TRBD1 is a possible D gene (6 bases). The length of the CDR3 is 13 residues. Germline V lookup: CDR1 ENHRY, CDR2 SYGVKD. Trimming cost V 8 bases and J 6 bases, with 16 bases left between them. CDR3 DNA: TGTGCCATCGGCTCCGGGACACTGAATGGCTACACCTTC. Its translation is CAIGSGTLNGYTF.

This chain uses TRBV9 with TRBJ1-2, with a weak D call TRBD1 (6 bases). This CDR3 region has 14 residues. Germline V lookup: CDR1 SGDLS, CDR2 YYNGEE. Trimming took off 4 bases at V and 4 bases at J, with 14 bases between the two ends. The CDR3 region is CASSPKGGTYGYTF. CDR3 bases: TGTGCCAGCAGCCCCAAGGGGGGGACCTATGGCTACACCTTC.

The chain is built from TRBV6-1 and TRBJ1-2, with no clear D. Germline V gives CDR1 MNHNS, CDR2 SASEGT. Trimming cost V 2 bases and J 8 bases, with 12 bases left between them. The CDR3 loop spans 13 amino acids. CDR3 loop: CASSELVLWGYTF. As DNA, the CDR3 is TGTGCCAGCAGTGAACTAGTACTATGGGGCTACACCTTC.

The J gene is TRBJ1-2, the V gene TRBV19; 8 positions agree with TRBD1. Looked up from germline, CDR1 is LNHDA and CDR2 is SQIVND (reference sequence). The CDR3 totals 15 residues. With 6 bases clipped from V and 4 bases from J, the junction kept 10 bases outside the gene matches. This CDR3 reads CASRGGQGGFYGYTF. The CDR3 nucleotides are TGTGCCAGTAGGGGCGGACAGGGCGGTTTCTATGGCTACACCTTC.

V is TRBV28 and J is TRBJ2-7; 9 bases line up with TRBD1. Germline loops: CDR1 MDHEN, CDR2 SYDVKM. The CDR3 consists of 14 residues. V was clipped by 7 bases and J by 3 bases; unmatched bases: 7. The CDR3 loop is CASTDRDRVYEQYF. CDR3 coding DNA: TGTGCCAGCACCGACCGGGACAGGGTCTACGAGCAGTACTTC.

This clone turned up a few times. The chain couples TRBV5-4 to TRBJ2-3; the D is unclear. The CDR3 contains 16 residues. The V gene lost 0 bases and the J gene lost 4 bases, with 15 bases spanning the gap. Germline-derived CDR1 and CDR2 are SGHNT and YYREEE (reference sequence). The CDR3 nucleotides are TGTGCCAGCAGCTTGGGGGCGAACGACATTTCAGATACGCAGTATTTT. Amino acids: CASSLGANDISDTQYF. The complete variable domain, with remaining parts taken from reference TRBV5-4 and TRBJ2-3, reads ETGVTQSPTHLIKTRGQQVTLRCSSQSGHNTVSWYQQALGQGPQFIFQYYREEENGRGNFPPRFSGLQFPNYSSELNVNALELDDSALYLCASSLGANDISDTQYFGPGTRLTVL.

This clone was seen more than once but under ten times. The rearrangement uses TRBV10-3 and TRBJ2-7; 8 bases align to TRBD1. Trimming at V came to 6 bases and at J to 2 bases, leaving 9 bases not matched to a gene. From germline, CDR1 is ENHRY and CDR2 SYGVKD. There are 15 residues in the CDR3. In DNA, the CDR3 is TGTGCCATCAGCGAAGGACAGGGACTCACCTACGAGCAGTACTTC. Translation: CAISEGQGLTYEQYF.

The chain carries TRBV30 and TRBJ2-5; TRBD1 aligns across 8 bases. The germline V gene encodes CDR1 GTSNPN and CDR2 SVGIG (reference sequence). With V trimmed by 6 bases and J by 4 bases, 7 bases remained unmatched. This CDR3 has 13 residues. Here the CDR3 DNA reads TGTGCCTGTGGACAGGGACGTTTAGAGACCCAGTACTTC. Protein product: CACGQGRLETQYF.

The V and J genes are TRBV19 and TRBJ1-1, with 7 bases aligning to TRBD1. This CDR3 comprises 13 residues. The V segment lost 8 bases and the J segment 5 bases; nucleotides outside the gene matches: 8. Germline V gene sequence: CDR1 LNHDA, CDR2 SQIVND (reference sequence). The CDR3 DNA follows: TGTGCCAGTGGGACAGTTAAGGGGACTGAAGCTTTCTTT. Its protein product is CASGTVKGTEAFF.

This clone has more than one count but fewer than ten. The chain uses TRBV25-1 and TRBJ1-1; D remains unclear. This CDR3 contains 14 residues. Trimming left V 4 bases short and J 3 bases short, with 12 bases between. The V gene's germline CDR1 is MGHDK and CDR2 SYGVNS. The CDR3 sequence: CASSAMRGDTEAFF. CDR3 DNA: TGTGCCAGCAGTGCAATGCGGGGTGACACTGAAGCTTTCTTT.

The chain is built from TRBV15 and TRBJ2-2; possibly TRBD2 for D (5 bases). This CDR3 region has 15 residues. V lost 5 bases to trimming and J lost 4 bases, with 14 bases between them. Per germline, CDR1 LNHNV and CDR2 YYDKDF (reference sequence). CDR3 bases: TGTGCCACCAGCCAAGCGGCGGGTGCCACCGGGGAGCTGTTTTTT. It translates to CATSQAAGATGELFF.

The rearrangement joins TRBV4-1 to TRBJ2-7; 7 bases line up with TRBD2. Germline lookup yields CDR1 MGHRA and CDR2 YSYEKL. Unmatched junction bases numbered 5, after V lost 1 base and J lost 2 bases. The CDR3 spans 15 residues. This CDR3 reads CASSQGSGATYEQYF. The CDR3 DNA follows: TGCGCCAGCAGCCAAGGCAGCGGGGCTACCTACGAGCAGTACTTC.

The sample holds one count of this clone. The V call is TRBV15, the J call TRBJ1-2; D remains ambiguous. CDR3 length equals 14 residues. CDR1 is LNHNV, CDR2 YYDKDF, per germline (reference sequence). V lost 0 bases to trimming and J lost 4 bases, with 9 bases between them. CDR3 sequence reads: CATSRDESFYGYTF. The CDR3, as DNA: TGTGCCACCAGCAGAGATGAGTCTTTCTATGGCTACACCTTC.

There are a few counts of this clone. This rearrangement joins TRBV5-1 to TRBJ2-1; 13 bases fit TRBD2. Trimming at V came to 4 bases and at J to 5 bases, leaving 9 bases not matched to a gene. CDR1 SGHRS and CDR2 YFSETQ come from the germline V gene. This CDR3 region has 17 residues. CDR3 amino acids: CASSDSGTSGANNEQFF. The CDR3, as DNA: TGCGCCAGCAGCGATTCCGGGACTAGCGGGGCCAACAATGAGCAGTTCTTC.

The gene calls are TRBV5-1 and TRBJ2-3, with no clear D. This CDR3 has 15 residues. Between the trimmed V and J ends, which lost 3 bases and 1 base, there was a span of 12 bases. CDR1 and CDR2 (germline): SGHRS, YFSETQ. The CDR3 loop reads CASSSRLVGTDTQYF. The CDR3 region has the DNA TGCGCCAGCAGCTCGCGACTTGTCGGCACAGATACGCAGTATTTT.

The J gene is TRBJ2-1, the V gene TRBV30; TRBD2 agrees at 10 bases. Germline CDR1 and CDR2: GTSNPN and SVGIG (reference sequence). V lost 2 bases and J lost 6; bases outside the gene matches: 7. CDR3 length: 15 residues. The CDR3 region is CAWSTGTSEFNEQFF. Here the CDR3 DNA reads TGTGCCTGGAGTACCGGGACTAGCGAATTCAATGAGCAGTTCTTC.

The chain has TRBV4-1 and TRBJ2-3; D is unresolved. The germline V gene encodes CDR1 MGHRA and CDR2 YSYEKL. The CDR3 is made up of 14 amino acids. V lost 2 bases and J lost 5, with 11 bases in between. The CDR3, as DNA: TGCGCCAGCAGCCAAACCGCTCGGTTAGATACGCAGTATTTT. It yields the protein CASSQTARLDTQYF.

The chain employs TRBV5-4 and TRBJ1-2; no firm D call. CDR1 SGHNT and CDR2 YYREEE come from the germline V gene (reference sequence). The V gene lost 1 base and the J gene lost 5 bases, with 12 bases spanning the gap. The CDR3 consists of 14 residues. The CDR3 spells CASSLLLAPYGYTF. The CDR3 nucleotides read TGTGCCAGCAGCTTGCTCTTAGCCCCATATGGCTACACCTTC.

A single count supports this clone. The rearrangement links TRBV28 to TRBJ2-7; tentatively, D is TRBD2 (6 bases). Between the trimmed V and J ends, which lost 1 base and 9 bases, there was a span of 22 bases. The CDR3 consists of 16 residues. Germline lookup yields CDR1 MDHEN and CDR2 SYDVKM. CDR3 sequence (DNA): TGTGCCAGCAGTTTATTCCTACTCTTCCTGCGGGGCAGGCAGTACTTC. Amino acid sequence: CASSLFLLFLRGRQYF.

V is TRBV19 and J is TRBJ1-1; TRBD1 might be the D (5 bases). Trimming cost V 5 bases and J 4 bases, with 11 bases left between them. CDR1 is LNHDA, CDR2 SQIVND, per germline (reference sequence). CDR3 length: 13 amino acids. CDR3 protein: CASSEGVTTEAFF. As DNA, the CDR3 is TGTGCCAGTAGTGAAGGGGTTACCACTGAAGCTTTCTTT. Variable domain in full (rest from reference TRBV19 and TRBJ1-1): DGGITQSPKYLFRKEGQNVTLSCEQNLNHDAMYWYRQDPGQGLRLIYYSQIVNDFQKGDIAEGYSVSREKKESFPLTVTSAQKNPTAFYLCASSEGVTTEAFFGQGTRLTVV.